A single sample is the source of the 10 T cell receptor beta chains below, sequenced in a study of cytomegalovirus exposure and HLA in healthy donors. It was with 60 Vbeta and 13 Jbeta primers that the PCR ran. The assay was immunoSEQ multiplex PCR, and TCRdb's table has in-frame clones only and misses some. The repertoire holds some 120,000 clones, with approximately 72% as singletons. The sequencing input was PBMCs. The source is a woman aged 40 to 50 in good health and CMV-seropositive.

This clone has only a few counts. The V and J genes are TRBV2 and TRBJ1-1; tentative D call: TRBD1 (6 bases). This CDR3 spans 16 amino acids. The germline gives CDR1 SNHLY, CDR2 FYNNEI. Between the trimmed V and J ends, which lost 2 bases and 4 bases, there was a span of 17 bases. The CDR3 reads CASSEFLGRGSTEAFF. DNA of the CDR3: TGTGCCAGCAGTGAATTTCTGGGGAGGGGGAGCACTGAAGCTTTCTTT.

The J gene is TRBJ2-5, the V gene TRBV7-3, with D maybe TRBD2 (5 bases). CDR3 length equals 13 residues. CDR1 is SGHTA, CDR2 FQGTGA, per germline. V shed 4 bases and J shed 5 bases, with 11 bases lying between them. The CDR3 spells CASSYTGMETQYF. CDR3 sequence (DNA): TGTGCCAGCAGCTACACGGGGATGGAGACCCAGTACTTC. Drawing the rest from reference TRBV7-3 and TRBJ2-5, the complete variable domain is GAGVSQTPSNKVTEKGKYVELRCDPISGHTALYWYRQSLGQGPEFLIYFQGTGAADDSGLPNDRFFAVRPEGSVSTLKIQRTERGDSAVYLCASSYTGMETQYFGPGTRLLVL.

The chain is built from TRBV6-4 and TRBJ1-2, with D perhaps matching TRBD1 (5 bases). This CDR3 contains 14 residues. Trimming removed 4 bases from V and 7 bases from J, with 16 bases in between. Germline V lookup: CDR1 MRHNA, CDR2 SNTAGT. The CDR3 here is CASSASDTGRGYTF. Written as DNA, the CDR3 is TGTGCCAGCAGTGCCTCGGACACCGGTCGTGGCTACACCTTC.

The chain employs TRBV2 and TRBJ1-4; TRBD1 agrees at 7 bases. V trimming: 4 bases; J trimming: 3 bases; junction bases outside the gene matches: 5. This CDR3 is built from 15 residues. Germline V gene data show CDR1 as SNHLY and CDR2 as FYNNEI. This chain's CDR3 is CASSGIQGPNEKLFF. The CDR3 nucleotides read TGTGCCAGCAGTGGGATACAGGGGCCTAATGAAAAACTGTTTTTT.

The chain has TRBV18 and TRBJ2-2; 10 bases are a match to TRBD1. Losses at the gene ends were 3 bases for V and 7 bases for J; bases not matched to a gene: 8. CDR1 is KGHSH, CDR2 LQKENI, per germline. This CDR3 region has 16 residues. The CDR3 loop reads CASSPSRQGAGGELFF. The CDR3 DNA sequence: TGTGCCAGCTCACCGAGCCGACAGGGGGCAGGCGGGGAGCTGTTTTTT.

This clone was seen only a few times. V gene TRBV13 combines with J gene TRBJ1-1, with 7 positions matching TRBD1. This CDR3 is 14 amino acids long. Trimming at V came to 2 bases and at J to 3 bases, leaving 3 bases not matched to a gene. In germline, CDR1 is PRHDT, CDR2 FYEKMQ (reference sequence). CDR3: CASSLQGGYTEAFF. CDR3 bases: TGTGCCAGCAGCTTACAGGGGGGCTACACTGAAGCTTTCTTT. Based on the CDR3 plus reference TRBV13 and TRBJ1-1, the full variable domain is AAGVIQSPRHLIKEKRETATLKCYPIPRHDTVYWYQQGPGQDPQFLISFYEKMQSDKGSIPDRFSAQQFSDYHSELNMSSLELGDSALYFCASSLQGGYTEAFFGQGTRLTVV.

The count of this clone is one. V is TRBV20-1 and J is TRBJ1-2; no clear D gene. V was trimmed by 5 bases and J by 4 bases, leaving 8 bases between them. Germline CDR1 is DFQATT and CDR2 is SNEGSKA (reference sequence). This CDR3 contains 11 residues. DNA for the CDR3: TGCAGTGCTGGGGAGGGCTATGGCTACACCTTC. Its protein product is CSAGEGYGYTF.

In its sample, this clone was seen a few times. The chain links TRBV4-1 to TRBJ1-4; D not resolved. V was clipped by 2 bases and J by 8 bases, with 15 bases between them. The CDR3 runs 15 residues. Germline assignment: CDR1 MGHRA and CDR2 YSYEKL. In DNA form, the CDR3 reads TGCGCCAGCAGCCAAATTGACTACATCACCGAAAAACTGTTTTTT. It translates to CASSQIDYITEKLFF.

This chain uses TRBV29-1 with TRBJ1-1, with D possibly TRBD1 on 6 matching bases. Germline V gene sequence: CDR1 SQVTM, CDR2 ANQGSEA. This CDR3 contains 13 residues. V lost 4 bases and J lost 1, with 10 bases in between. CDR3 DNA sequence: TGCAGCGTTGCCAAACAGGGGAACACTGAAGCTTTCTTT. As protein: CSVAKQGNTEAFF.

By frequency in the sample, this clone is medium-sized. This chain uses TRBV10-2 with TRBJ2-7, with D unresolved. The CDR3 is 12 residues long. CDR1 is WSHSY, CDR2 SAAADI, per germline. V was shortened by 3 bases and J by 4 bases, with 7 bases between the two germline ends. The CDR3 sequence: CASSESEYEQYF. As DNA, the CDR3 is TGCGCCAGCAGTGAAAGTGAGTACGAGCAGTACTTC.